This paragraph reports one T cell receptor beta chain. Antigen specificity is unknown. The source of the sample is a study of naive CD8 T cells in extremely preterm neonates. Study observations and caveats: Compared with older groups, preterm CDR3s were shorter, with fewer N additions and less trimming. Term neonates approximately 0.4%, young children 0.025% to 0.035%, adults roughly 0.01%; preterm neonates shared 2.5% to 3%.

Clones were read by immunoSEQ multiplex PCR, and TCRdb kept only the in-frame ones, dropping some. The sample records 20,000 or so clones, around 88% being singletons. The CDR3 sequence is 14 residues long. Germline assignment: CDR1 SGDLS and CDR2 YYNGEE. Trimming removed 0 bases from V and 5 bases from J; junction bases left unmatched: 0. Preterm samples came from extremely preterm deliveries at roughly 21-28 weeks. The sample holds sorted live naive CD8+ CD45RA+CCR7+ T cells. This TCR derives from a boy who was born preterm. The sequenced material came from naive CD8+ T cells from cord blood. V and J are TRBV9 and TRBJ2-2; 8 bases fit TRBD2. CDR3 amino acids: CASSVASGTGELFF. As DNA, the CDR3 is TGTGCCAGCAGCGTAGCTAGCGGGACCGGGGAGCTGTTTTTT.